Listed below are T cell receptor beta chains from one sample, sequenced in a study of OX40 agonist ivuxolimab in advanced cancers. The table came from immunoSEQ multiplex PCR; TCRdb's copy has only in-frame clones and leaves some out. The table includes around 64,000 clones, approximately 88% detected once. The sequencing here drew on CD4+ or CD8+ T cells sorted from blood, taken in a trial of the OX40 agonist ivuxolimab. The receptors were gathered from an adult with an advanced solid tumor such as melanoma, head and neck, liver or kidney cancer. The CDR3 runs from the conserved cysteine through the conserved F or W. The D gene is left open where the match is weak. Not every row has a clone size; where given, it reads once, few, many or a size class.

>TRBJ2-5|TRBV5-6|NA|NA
TGTGCCAGCAGCACCTGGGGGGTTAGGGAGACCCAGTACTTC
CASSTWGVRETQYF
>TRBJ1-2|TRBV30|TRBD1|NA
TGTGCCTGGAGTGACCGGGACAGGGCTACAGTAGGCTATGGCTACACCTTC
CAWSDRDRATVGYGYTF
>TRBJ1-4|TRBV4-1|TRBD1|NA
TGCGCCAGCAGCCAAGATCGACAGGGGTGGGCTGAAAAACTGTTTTTT
CASSQDRQGWAEKLFF
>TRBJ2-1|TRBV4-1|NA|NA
TGCGCCAGCAGCCCTCTTGAAGGGATCAATGAGCAGTTCTTC
CASSPLEGINEQFF
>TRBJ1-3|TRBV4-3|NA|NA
TGCGCCAGCAGCCAAGACGGCGGGATTGGAAACACCATATATTTT
CASSQDGGIGNTIYF
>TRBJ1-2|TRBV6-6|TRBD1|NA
TGTGCCAGCAGTCCCCGCAGGGACAGTGGCTACACCTTC
CASSPRRDSGYTF
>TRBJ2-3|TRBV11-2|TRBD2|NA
TGTGCCAGCAGCTTAGGGATCAGCGGGGGGGCCTCCTCTGCAGATACGCAGTATTTT
CASSLGISGGASSADTQYF
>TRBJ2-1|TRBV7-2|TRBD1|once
TGTGCCAGCAGCTTAATGGGGACAGGGGTTGGGAGTGAGCAGTTCTTC
CASSLMGTGVGSEQFF
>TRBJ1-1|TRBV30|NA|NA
TGTGCCTGGAGTAGGGACACTGAAGCTTTCTTT
CAWSRDTEAFF
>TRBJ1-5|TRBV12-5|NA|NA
TGTGCTAGTGGTTTGGTACCGAAACAGGGTAAGGGAAGCAATCAGCCCCAGCATTTT
CASGLVPKQGKGSNQPQHF
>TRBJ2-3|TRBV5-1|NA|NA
TGCGCCAGCAGCTTGGGCGGGAGCACAGATACGCAGTATTTT
CASSLGGSTDTQYF
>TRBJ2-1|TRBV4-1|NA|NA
TGCGCCAGCAGCCAAGCCGCAGGCTACAATGAGCAGTTCTTC
CASSQAAGYNEQFF
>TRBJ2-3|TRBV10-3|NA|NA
TGTGCCATCAGTGACGCGGGACAAGGCACAGATACGCAGTATTTT
CAISDAGQGTDTQYF
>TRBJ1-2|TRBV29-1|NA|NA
TGCAGCGTTGATCGTCAGAACTATGGCTACACCTTC
CSVDRQNYGYTF
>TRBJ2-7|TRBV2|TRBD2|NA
TGTGCCAGCAGGCTAGCGGGGACCTCCTACGAGCAGTACTTC
CASRLAGTSYEQYF
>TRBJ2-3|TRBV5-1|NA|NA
TGCGCCAGCAGCTCCTTCGATACGCAGTATTTT
CASSSFDTQYF
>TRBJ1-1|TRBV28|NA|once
TGTGCCAGCAGTTTGATCCCGAACACTGAAGCTTTCTTT
CASSLIPNTEAFF